The 21 T cell receptor beta chains listed next were all sequenced from one sample in a study of cytotoxic CD8 clonotypes in ibrutinib-treated CLL. Only in-frame clones appear in the TCRdb table, and some are missing; sequencing was by immunoSEQ multiplex PCR. The data contain 330,000 or so clones, 60% to 80% of them seen just once; the ten biggest clones take up roughly 6.7%. Sequencing used PBMCs, obtained after 36 months of ibrutinib treatment. These receptors all stem from a human donor with chronic lymphocytic leukemia.

The rearrangement links TRBV18 to TRBJ1-5, with D perhaps matching TRBD1 (5 bases). V was clipped by 4 bases and J by 4 bases, with 11 bases between them. The germline V gene encodes CDR1 KGHSH and CDR2 LQKENI. The CDR3 has 14 residues. The CDR3 DNA follows: TGTGCCAGCTCACTCACAGGAGAGAATCAGCCCCAGCATTTT. It codes for CASSLTGENQPQHF.

V gene TRBV5-1 combines with J gene TRBJ1-1, with unresolved D. Germline V lookup: CDR1 SGHRS, CDR2 YFSETQ. V was pared by 1 base and J by 3 bases, with 10 bases between. The CDR3 extends over 14 amino acids. In DNA, the CDR3 is TGCGCCAGCAGCTTGAAAGACGGACACACTGAAGCTTTCTTT. Translation gives CASSLKDGHTEAFF.

The chain links TRBV5-1 to TRBJ1-5; TRBD1 aligns across 9 bases. Germline CDR1 SGHRS, CDR2 YFSETQ. The length of the CDR3 is 14 residues. V was clipped by 2 bases and J by 7 bases; unmatched bases: 4. CDR3 sequence (DNA): TGCGCCAGCAGCTTACAGGGGGCCGGCCAGCCCCAGCATTTT. Its protein is CASSLQGAGQPQHF.

The chain recombines TRBV9 with TRBJ2-5, with a possible D match to TRBD2 (7 bases). Trimming took off 3 bases at V and 2 bases at J, with 14 bases between the two ends. Germline V gene lookup returns CDR1 SGDLS and CDR2 YYNGEE. This CDR3 region has 15 residues. CDR3 DNA: TGTGCCAGCAGCGGCGAGGGGGGGAAGCAAGAGACCCAGTACTTC. It is translated as CASSGEGGKQETQYF.

This rearrangement joins TRBV7-9 to TRBJ1-6; 7 bases map to TRBD1. V shed 5 bases and J 7 bases; nucleotides not matched to a gene: 8. CDR1 and CDR2 from the germline V gene are SEHNR and FQNEAQ (reference sequence). This CDR3 is built from 15 residues. CDR3 amino acids: CASSAYRGLNSPLHF. The DNA of the CDR3 is TGTGCCAGCAGCGCCTACAGGGGCTTGAATTCACCCCTCCACTTT.

The chain uses TRBV9 and TRBJ2-1; the D gene is possibly TRBD2 (5 bases). There are 15 residues in the CDR3. V was cut by 4 bases and J by 5 bases, with 16 bases left in between. Germline CDR1 reads SGDLS; CDR2 reads YYNGEE. The CDR3 DNA reads TGTGCCAGCAGCTCACCAGGAGGTGGGCACAATGAGCAGTTCTTC. As protein: CASSSPGGGHNEQFF.

The chain links TRBV20-1 to TRBJ1-2, with a weak D call TRBD1 (6 bases). This CDR3 is 11 amino acids long. Trimming pared 6 bases from V and 5 bases from J, leaving 10 bases between. CDR1 and CDR2 (germline): DFQATT, SNEGSKA (reference sequence). This CDR3 reads CSAPDRYGYTF. The CDR3 bases are TGCAGTGCCCCGGACAGATATGGCTACACCTTC.

This chain joins TRBV6-5 and TRBJ2-5, with D possibly TRBD1 on 7 matching bases. V shed 7 bases and J shed 5 bases, with 17 bases lying between them. The germline gives CDR1 MNHEY, CDR2 SVGAGI. The CDR3 extends over 14 amino acids. The CDR3 spells CASTPVQGGETQYF. The CDR3 DNA reads as TGTGCCAGCACCCCAGTCCAGGGGGGCGAGACCCAGTACTTC.

The rearrangement joins TRBV15 to TRBJ2-3, with D unclear. Germline assignment: CDR1 LNHNV and CDR2 YYDKDF (reference sequence). V was shortened by 6 bases and J by 2 bases, with 18 bases between the two germline ends. The CDR3 runs 16 residues. Here the CDR3 reads CATSYGPMTDTDTQYF. Here the CDR3 DNA reads TGTGCCACCAGTTACGGGCCGATGACTGACACAGATACGCAGTATTTT.

This clone came up a few times. This chain joins TRBV5-1 and TRBJ2-3; D not resolved. Per germline, CDR1 SGHRS and CDR2 YFSETQ. This CDR3 contains 12 residues. V gave up 4 bases and J gave up 5 bases, with 8 bases separating them. CDR3 in amino acids: CASSASLDTQYF. As DNA, the CDR3 is TGCGCCAGCAGCGCCTCGTTAGATACGCAGTATTTT.

This sequence joins TRBV9 and TRBJ1-1; 9 nucleotides line up with TRBD1. Unmatched junction bases numbered 14, after V lost 7 bases and J lost 4 bases. The germline V gene encodes CDR1 SGDLS and CDR2 YYNGEE. The CDR3 runs to 16 residues. This CDR3 is CASHKAGTGTGTEAFF. The CDR3 coding sequence is TGTGCCAGCCACAAAGCCGGGACAGGGACGGGCACTGAAGCTTTCTTT.

The chain recombines TRBV9 with TRBJ2-1; TRBD2 agrees at 10 bases. This CDR3 region has 15 residues. The germline V gene has CDR1 SGDLS and CDR2 YYNGEE. Unmatched junction bases numbered 10, after V lost 6 bases and J lost 7 bases. DNA for the CDR3: TGTGCCAGCACGGTGACTAGCGGGCCTTTGAATGAGCAGTTCTTC. Its translation is CASTVTSGPLNEQFF.

The genes are TRBV2 and TRBJ2-7; 9 bases agree with TRBD1. The CDR3 length is 13 residues. The V gene end was trimmed by 8 bases and the J gene end by 9 bases; junction bases not matched to a gene: 11. The germline V gene encodes CDR1 SNHLY and CDR2 FYNNEI. The CDR3 spells CASGDRALRGQYF. DNA of the CDR3: TGTGCCAGCGGGGACAGGGCCCTTCGGGGGCAGTACTTC. Full variable domain (rest looked up from reference TRBV2 and TRBJ2-7): EPEVTQTPSHQVTQMGQEVILRCVPISNHLYFYWYRQILGQKVEFLVSFYNNEISEKSEIFDDQFSVERPDGSNFTLKIRSTKLEDSAMYFCASGDRALRGQYFGPGTRLTVT.

This chain joins TRBV28 and TRBJ2-7; no definite D call. The V gene's germline CDR1 is MDHEN and CDR2 SYDVKM. The V gene lost 6 bases and the J gene lost 5 bases, with 8 bases spanning the gap. The CDR3 is made up of 11 amino acids. The CDR3 protein is CASRSGHEQYF. As DNA, the CDR3 is TGTGCCAGCAGATCCGGGCACGAGCAGTACTTC.

V usage is TRBV2 and J usage is TRBJ2-1; 7 bases are a match to TRBD2. The germline V gene has CDR1 SNHLY and CDR2 FYNNEI. The CDR3 has 14 amino acids. V lost 7 bases to trimming and J lost 4 bases; unmatched junction nucleotides: 7. The CDR3 nucleotides are TGTGCCAGCATGGGGAGGGGAGGGTACAATGAGCAGTTCTTC. Its protein is CASMGRGGYNEQFF.

The rearrangement uses TRBV27 and TRBJ2-7; perhaps TRBD1 as D (6 bases). The CDR3 runs 14 residues. The germline V and J ends were trimmed by 5 bases and 3 bases, with 14 bases remaining between them. The germline gives CDR1 MNHEY, CDR2 SMNVEV (reference sequence). The CDR3 region has the DNA TGTGCCAGCAGTCCAGGACAGACTCTCTACGAGCAGTACTTC. Its translation: CASSPGQTLYEQYF.

V is TRBV29-1 and J is TRBJ2-2; 9 bases fit TRBD1. This CDR3 has 14 amino acids. Germline V gene data show CDR1 as SQVTM and CDR2 as ANQGSEA. Trimming removed 7 bases from V and 3 bases from J; junction bases left unmatched: 6. The CDR3 sequence is CSARRQGDTGELFF. In DNA, the CDR3 is TGCAGCGCCCGAAGACAGGGGGACACCGGGGAGCTGTTTTTT.

The J gene is TRBJ2-7, the V gene TRBV6-5, with D unresolved. CDR1 and CDR2 (germline): MNHEY, SVGAGI. V lost 6 bases and J lost 2, with 11 bases in between. The CDR3 runs to 13 residues. CDR3 DNA sequence: TGTGCCAGCAGGACGCGAGGAGCCTACGAGCAGTACTTC. Translation: CASRTRGAYEQYF.

As DNA, the CDR3 is TGTGCCAGCAGTGCGATCTTAGGGGGCTACACCTTC. This translates into CASSAILGGYTF. This chain connects TRBV6-5 to TRBJ1-2; D unresolved. Germline V gene sequence: CDR1 MNHEY, CDR2 SVGAGI. Deletions cut 5 bases from V and 8 bases from J, with 12 bases between. The CDR3 has 12 residues.

This clone was seen a few times. The genes are TRBV29-1 and TRBJ2-7; perhaps D is TRBD1 or TRBD2 (6 bases each). The ends were cut back, 7 bases at V and 1 base at J, with 17 bases in the middle. The length of the CDR3 is 14 residues. From germline, CDR1 is SQVTM and CDR2 ANQGSEA. As DNA, the CDR3 is TGCAGCGGGACTACAGGGATATCATCCTACGAGCAGTACTTC. Encoded protein: CSGTTGISSYEQYF.

The sample holds a few counts of this clone. V usage is TRBV28 and J usage is TRBJ2-7; 12 nucleotides align to TRBD1. The CDR3 extends over 15 amino acids. CDR1 MDHEN and CDR2 SYDVKM come from the germline V gene. The trim removed 5 bases at V and 5 bases at J, leaving 7 bases unmatched. CDR3 amino acids: CASSTNRDRGHEQYF. The CDR3 DNA sequence: TGTGCCAGCAGTACTAACCGGGACAGGGGGCACGAGCAGTACTTC.